This TCR beta chain emerged from a study of cytomegalovirus exposure and HLA in healthy donors. The CDR3 sequence is 16 residues long. Unmatched junction bases numbered 9, after V lost 3 bases and J lost 4 bases. Per germline, CDR1 SGDLS and CDR2 YYNGEE. Vbeta (60) and Jbeta (13) primers were used in the PCR. The protocol was immunoSEQ multiplex PCR, while the TCRdb copy is restricted to in-frame clones and leaves out a portion. Of 55,000 to 75,000 clones detected, almost 80% appear once; the ten largest clones hold around 3%. The TCR was taken from a girl aged 5-17 years in good health and CMV-seropositive. Sequenced material: PBMCs. J is TRBJ2-7 and V is TRBV9; 11 bases are a match to TRBD2. CDR3 in amino acids: CASSAGLADKLYEQYF. The DNA for the CDR3 is TGTGCCAGCAGCGCGGGACTAGCGGATAAACTTTACGAGCAGTACTTC.